This T cell receptor (beta chain) was profiled in a study of T cell responses to AZD1222 COVID-19 vaccine. Study in general: Second-dose intervals of approximately 4 or approximately 12 weeks were pooled.

Study observations and caveats: Variant regions that are unmutated are reportedly the target of nearly half of spike-specific TCRs. Spike regions recognized by vaccine-associated CD4 TCRs spanned the protein, led by 160-218 and 743-854. Only five or six AZD1222 recipients were seropositive at baseline.

About this clone: Its antigen is unidentified. A junction boundary mismatches the germline segment, possibly from a read error.

This CDR3 has 14 amino acids. Germline CDR1 and CDR2: MNHNS and SASEGT. The table came from immunoSEQ multiplex PCR; TCRdb's copy has only in-frame clones and leaves some out. Of about 130,000 clones in the sample, over 90% were seen once. The receptor comes from an adult in good health. Source: peripheral blood, taken on day 0 of AZD1222 vaccination. The rearrangement joins TRBV6-1 to TRBJ2-7; TRBD1 aligns across 12 bases. The CDR3: CASSDTGTGGSRHF. CDR3 coding DNA: TGTGCCAGCAGTGATACCGGGACAGGGGGCTCTAGGCACTTC.